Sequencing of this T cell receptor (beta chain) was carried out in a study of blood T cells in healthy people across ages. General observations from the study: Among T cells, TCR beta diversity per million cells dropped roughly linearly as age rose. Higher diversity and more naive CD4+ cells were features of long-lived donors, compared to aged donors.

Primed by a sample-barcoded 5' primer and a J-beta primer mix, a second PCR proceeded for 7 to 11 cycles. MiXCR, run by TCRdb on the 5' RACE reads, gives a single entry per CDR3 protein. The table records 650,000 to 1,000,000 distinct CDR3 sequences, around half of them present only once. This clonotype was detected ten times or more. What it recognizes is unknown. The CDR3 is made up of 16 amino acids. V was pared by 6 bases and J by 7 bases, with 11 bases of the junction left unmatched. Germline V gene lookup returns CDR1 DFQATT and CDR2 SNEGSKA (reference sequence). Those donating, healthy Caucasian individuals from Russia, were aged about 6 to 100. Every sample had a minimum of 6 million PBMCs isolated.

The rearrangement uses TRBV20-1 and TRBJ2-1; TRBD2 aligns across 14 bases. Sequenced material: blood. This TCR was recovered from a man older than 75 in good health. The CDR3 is CSAPRLAGGPRNEQFF. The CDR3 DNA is TGCAGTGCGCCAAGACTAGCGGGAGGGCCGCGTAATGAGCAGTTCTTC.